One and the same sample provided the 4 T cell receptor beta chains below, sequenced in a study of human T cells and chemical hapten exposure. Noted time point: patch test 3, about 24 weeks after DPC sensitization. Sample treatment: therapeutic diphenylcyclopropenone sensitization with weekly scalp DPC. TCRdb re-called the RACE reads through MiXCR, storing one row per CDR3 protein. The profile shows some 170,000 distinct CDR3 sequences, around a quarter of them singletons. Sequencing was performed on whole blood, taken in connection with sensitization to the hapten diphenylcyclopropenone (DPC). All receptors derive from a woman aged 18-35 years with alopecia areata. Some clones in this sample may be carry-over from other donors' samples.

The chain joins TRBV7-2 to TRBJ1-2; no definite D call. CDR1 is SGHTA, CDR2 FQGNSA, per germline. Trimming removed 2 bases from V and 6 bases from J, with 7 bases in between. This CDR3 is built from 12 residues. CDR3 sequence: CASSLLVHGYTF. CDR3 nucleotide sequence: TGTGCCAGCAGCTTATTAGTACATGGCTACACCTTC.

Ten or more counts support this clonotype. The chain joins TRBV7-6 to TRBJ2-3; D call uncertain. Trimming left V 5 bases short and J 0 bases short, with 12 bases between. This CDR3 region has 15 residues. The V gene's germline CDR1 is SGHVS and CDR2 FNYEAQ. The CDR3 DNA follows: TGTGCCAGCAGCCCGACTTTAGGGAGCACAGATACGCAGTATTTT. It codes for CASSPTLGSTDTQYF.

This clonotype was picked up a small number of times. The rearrangement joins TRBV7-8 to TRBJ2-7, with TRBD1 matching over 9 bases. The CDR3 is 13 amino acids. V was clipped by 3 bases and J by 3 bases; unmatched bases: 0. Germline-derived CDR1 and CDR2 are SGHVS and FQNEAQ. CDR3 protein: CASSLDRGYEQYF. The CDR3, as DNA: TGTGCCAGCAGCTTGGACAGGGGCTACGAGCAGTACTTC.

V usage is TRBV7-3 and J usage is TRBJ1-4; no clear D. This CDR3 has 16 residues. The germline V gene has CDR1 SGHTA and CDR2 FQGTGA. With 2 bases removed from V and 14 bases from J, the gap between germline ends came to 24 bases. CDR3 DNA sequence: TGTGCCAGCAGCTTACGGACCATGAGTCCGAGGGTTTGGCTGTTTTTT. As protein: CASSLRTMSPRVWLFF.